The 21 T cell receptor beta chains below all came from one sample that was sequenced in a study of PD-1 blockade in mismatch repair-deficient tumors. TCRdb's table, derived via immunoSEQ multiplex PCR, lists solely in-frame clones and lacks some. The table has 40,000 or so clones, 79% seen once; the top ten hold about 23%. The specimen was peripheral blood, collected 4 weeks after starting pembrolizumab. Source of these receptors: an adult with mismatch repair-deficient cancer.

J is TRBJ1-4 and V is TRBV6-5, with 9 bases matching TRBD1. CDR3 size: 15 residues. Losses at the gene ends were 2 bases for V and 7 bases for J; bases not matched to a gene: 5. Looked up from germline, CDR1 is MNHEY and CDR2 is SVGAGI. CDR3 bases: TGTGCCAGCAGTTACCAACAGGGGGCGGGTGAAAAACTGTTTTTT. This gives the protein CASSYQQGAGEKLFF.

In DNA, the CDR3 is TGTGCCAGCAGTTCTAGCGGCCTTACCTACAATGAGCAGTTCTTC. It is translated as CASSSSGLTYNEQFF. The chain links TRBV27 to TRBJ2-1; 7 bases match TRBD2. The germline CDR1 and CDR2 sequences are MNHEY and SMNVEV (reference sequence). V was pared by 4 bases and J by 2 bases, with 5 bases of the junction left unmatched. The CDR3 consists of 15 residues.

This clone was detected only once. V usage is TRBV29-1 and J usage is TRBJ2-1, with 8 bases lining up with TRBD2. From germline, CDR1 is SQVTM and CDR2 ANQGSEA. The junction had 5 bases not matched to a gene; V was cut back by 0 bases and J by 7 bases. CDR3 size: 14 residues. The CDR3: CSVEEGLAPNEQFF. CDR3 DNA: TGCAGCGTTGAAGAAGGACTAGCCCCTAATGAGCAGTTCTTC.

The chain combines TRBV2 with TRBJ2-4; D might be TRBD2 (5 bases). Per the germline V gene, CDR1 is SNHLY and CDR2 is FYNNEI. Trimming pared 8 bases from V and 3 bases from J, leaving 14 bases between. The CDR3 runs to 14 residues. In DNA form, the CDR3 reads TGTGCCAGCGGACTGGAAGGCGGCAAAAACATTCAGTACTTC. Translating it yields CASGLEGGKNIQYF.

The chain carries TRBV18 and TRBJ2-6; no firm D call. There are 16 residues in the CDR3. The V and J ends lost 3 bases and 1 base respectively, with 10 bases between them. Germline V gene sequence: CDR1 KGHSH, CDR2 LQKENI. Written as DNA, the CDR3 is TGTGCCAGCTCACCCGAGAGCTCTTCTGGGGCCAACGTCCTGACTTTC. It translates to CASSPESSSGANVLTF.

V is TRBV6-5 and J is TRBJ2-7; D is undetermined. CDR1 and CDR2 from the germline V gene are MNHEY and SVGAGI. Trimming shortened V by 8 bases and J by 0 bases, and 11 bases separated the two germline ends. The CDR3 runs to 13 residues. The CDR3: CASRKGSSYEQYF. The CDR3 region has the DNA TGTGCCAGCCGAAAGGGAAGCTCCTACGAGCAGTACTTC.

This sequence joins TRBV5-5 and TRBJ2-7; possibly TRBD1 for D (6 bases). This CDR3 comprises 16 residues. Germline V gene sequence: CDR1 SGHKS, CDR2 YYEKEE (reference sequence). V dropped 0 bases and J dropped 1 base, with 14 bases sitting between them. The CDR3 is CASSLDPGARSYEQYF. The DNA of the CDR3 is TGTGCCAGCAGCTTGGACCCAGGGGCGAGATCCTACGAGCAGTACTTC. The whole variable domain, filled in from reference TRBV5-5 and TRBJ2-7, reads DAGVTQSPTHLIKTRGQQVTLRCSPISGHKSVSWYQQVLGQGPQFIFQYYEKEERGRGNFPDRFSARQFPNYSSELNVNALLLGDSALYLCASSLDPGARSYEQYFGPGTRLTVT.

V gene TRBV7-8 combines with J gene TRBJ2-7, with 11 bases fitting TRBD2. Germline V gene data show CDR1 as SGHVS and CDR2 as FQNEAQ. The CDR3 has 18 amino acids. The V and J ends lost 0 bases and 0 bases, in that order; junction bases with no gene match: 7. CDR3 residues: CASSLATTGTSGSYEQYF. CDR3 nucleotides: TGTGCCAGCAGCTTAGCGACGACCGGGACTAGCGGCTCCTACGAGCAGTACTTC.

This clone was counted once. The CDR3 DNA follows: TGTGCCAGCAGCTTAGGAGGCAGGGCAGACGAGCAGTACTTC. Its protein is CASSLGGRADEQYF. This sequence joins TRBV7-2 and TRBJ2-7; D may be TRBD1 (5 bases). V lost 1 base and J lost 5, with 12 bases in between. The CDR3 totals 14 residues. The germline V gene encodes CDR1 SGHTA and CDR2 FQGNSA. Drawing the rest from reference TRBV7-2 and TRBJ2-7, the complete variable domain is GAGVSQSPSNKVTEKGKDVELRCDPISGHTALYWYRQSLGQGLEFLIYFQGNSAPDKSGLPSDRFSAERTGGSVSTLTIQRTQQEDSAVYLCASSLGGRADEQYFGPGTRLTVT.

This clone is labeled medium-sized. J is TRBJ2-1 and V is TRBV5-1; 12 bases line up with TRBD2. The CDR3 is 17 residues long. Trimming removed 4 bases from V and 3 bases from J; junction bases left unmatched: 8. Germline V gene data show CDR1 as SGHRS and CDR2 as YFSETQ. The CDR3 loop is CASSTGLAGFRYNEQFF. In nucleotides, the CDR3 is TGCGCCAGCAGCACGGGACTAGCGGGTTTCCGCTACAATGAGCAGTTCTTC.

The chain joins TRBV4-1 to TRBJ1-5, with a possible D match to TRBD1 (5 bases). V was shortened by 3 bases and J by 5 bases, with 8 bases between the two germline ends. The CDR3 is made up of 13 amino acids. Germline assignment: CDR1 MGHRA and CDR2 YSYEKL. The CDR3 region has the DNA TGCGCCAGCAGCCAGGTAGGGGATCAGCCCCAGCATTTT. Translation gives CASSQVGDQPQHF.

The chain combines TRBV28 with TRBJ2-7; D uncertain. This CDR3 has 14 amino acids. Germline-derived CDR1 and CDR2 are MDHEN and SYDVKM. V was shortened by 3 bases and J by 1 base, with 10 bases between the two germline ends. This chain's CDR3 is CASSFGDMSYEQYF. The DNA of the CDR3 is TGTGCCAGCAGTTTTGGAGACATGTCCTACGAGCAGTACTTC.

The chain is built from TRBV5-1 and TRBJ1-2; D may be TRBD1 (5 bases). In germline, CDR1 is SGHRS, CDR2 YFSETQ. The CDR3 runs to 13 residues. Trimming removed 0 bases from V and 7 bases from J, with 10 bases in between. CDR3 sequence (DNA): TGCGCCAGCAGCTTGGCAGGGTCCGGTGGCTACACCTTC. This sequence encodes CASSLAGSGGYTF.

V gene TRBV6-4 combines with J gene TRBJ2-3, with 9 bases lining up with TRBD2. CDR1 is MRHNA and CDR2 is SNTAGT in the germline V gene. Germline trimming cut 6 bases from V and 4 bases from J; bases unmatched to any gene: 8. The CDR3 has 15 amino acids. CDR3 sequence: CASSSSGSLADTQYF. CDR3 coding DNA: TGTGCCAGCAGCAGTAGCGGGAGTTTGGCAGATACGCAGTATTTT.

The chain is built from TRBV7-9 and TRBJ2-7, with TRBD1 matching over 8 bases. Germline-derived CDR1 and CDR2 are SEHNR and FQNEAQ (reference sequence). This CDR3 comprises 15 residues. With V trimmed by 4 bases and J by 0 bases, 5 bases remained unmatched. CDR3 nucleotides: TGTGCCAGCAGCTCGTGGACAGGGAGCTCCTACGAGCAGTACTTC. Its protein product is CASSSWTGSSYEQYF.

This chain connects TRBV7-8 to TRBJ1-1; D is uncertain. Germline loops: CDR1 SGHVS, CDR2 FQNEAQ. The CDR3 covers 14 residues. Trimming removed 1 base at V and 4 bases at J, with 10 bases between. The CDR3 reads CASSLGGIGTEAFF. As DNA, the CDR3 is TGTGCCAGCAGCTTAGGAGGAATTGGCACTGAAGCTTTCTTT. Drawing the rest from reference TRBV7-8 and TRBJ1-1, the complete variable domain is GAGVSQSPRYKVAKRGQDVALRCDPISGHVSLFWYQQALGQGPEFLTYFQNEAQLDKSGLPSDRFFAERPEGSVSTLKIQRTQQEDSAVYLCASSLGGIGTEAFFGQGTRLTVV.

The chain couples TRBV10-3 to TRBJ2-2; D remains unclear. V was clipped by 6 bases and J by 5 bases, with 10 bases between them. Germline-derived CDR1 and CDR2 are ENHRY and SYGVKD. This CDR3 contains 13 residues. This chain's CDR3 is CAISETSTGELFF. The CDR3 coding sequence is TGTGCCATCAGCGAGACTTCTACCGGGGAGCTGTTTTTT.

The J gene is TRBJ2-7, the V gene TRBV11-2, with 10 bases that match TRBD1. The length of the CDR3 is 16 residues. Germline-derived CDR1 and CDR2 are SGHAT and FQNNGV. The junction had 9 bases not matched to a gene; V was cut back by 5 bases and J by 2 bases. In DNA, the CDR3 is TGTGCCAGCAGCCCTCGGGACAGGGGCTTCCCCTACGAGCAGTACTTC. It codes for CASSPRDRGFPYEQYF.

CDR3 sequence reads: CASSQAGIAGGPRRYEQYF. CDR3 DNA sequence: TGCGCCAGCAGCCAAGCGGGGATAGCGGGAGGGCCTCGGAGGTACGAGCAGTACTTC. The rearrangement uses TRBV4-1 and TRBJ2-7, with 11 bases aligning to TRBD2. CDR1 is MGHRA and CDR2 is YSYEKL in the germline V gene. CDR3 length: 19 amino acids. The junction had 15 bases not matched to a gene; V was cut back by 1 base and J by 4 bases.

The chain joins TRBV4-1 to TRBJ2-2, with unresolved D. Germline V gene sequence: CDR1 MGHRA, CDR2 YSYEKL. CDR3 size: 15 residues. The germline V and J ends were trimmed by 4 bases and 5 bases, with 14 bases remaining between them. The CDR3 nucleotides read TGCGCCAGCAGCCGAGGCTCTCCGGGTACCGGGGAGCTGTTTTTT. Translation gives CASSRGSPGTGELFF.

This clone came up once. V gene TRBV5-6 combines with J gene TRBJ2-1, with D maybe TRBD1 (6 bases). V lost 2 bases and J 4 bases, leaving 16 bases between the germline ends. The CDR3 is 16 residues long. Germline CDR1 SGHDT, CDR2 YYEEEE. The CDR3 reads CASSLFAGERYNEQFF. CDR3 in DNA: TGTGCCAGCAGCTTATTCGCAGGGGAGCGGTACAATGAGCAGTTCTTC.